This T cell receptor (beta chain) comes out of a study of PD-1 blockade in classical Hodgkin lymphoma. All patients relapsed after autologous stem cell transplantation, and brentuximab vedotin exposure varied. Magnetic negative selection was used to purify CD4+ T cells from PBMCs that had been thawed. Germline CDR1 is SGDLS and CDR2 is YYNGEE. This CDR3 spans 16 amino acids. The ends lost 0 bases at V and 1 base at J; junction bases unmatched: 7. TCRdb's copy holds only in-frame clones and misses some; the assay was immunoSEQ multiplex PCR. The table lists more than 7,500 clones, 74% of them singletons.

The rearrangement uses TRBV9 and TRBJ2-7, with TRBD1 matching over 7 bases. Source: CD4+ T cells from blood, taken at baseline. The TCR sequence derives from a human donor with classical Hodgkin lymphoma. CDR3 amino acids: CASSVAAQGSSYEQYF. CDR3 DNA sequence: TGTGCCAGCAGCGTAGCTGCACAGGGGTCGTCCTACGAGCAGTACTTC.